This T cell receptor (beta chain) was retrieved from a study of cytomegalovirus exposure and HLA in healthy donors. The wider study: Most donors, more than 80% of approximately 400 genotyped, fell in the Caucasian-associated ancestry cluster.

This PCR relied on a set of 60 Vbeta primers and 13 Jbeta primers. Some clones are missing from TCRdb's copy, which holds only in-frame ones; the method was immunoSEQ multiplex PCR. Here the sample spans approximately 170,000 clones, 80% being singletons. Germline V lookup: CDR1 LGHNA, CDR2 YSLEER. The CDR3 contains 15 residues. Trimming pared 0 bases from V and 8 bases from J, leaving 16 bases between. The V gene is TRBV4-3, the J gene TRBJ1-2, with D hard to call. The TCR comes from a woman aged 50 to 65 in good health and CMV-seropositive. The sequencing input was PBMCs. CDR3 region: CASSQDLLDSGGYTF. In nucleotides, the CDR3 is TGCGCCAGCAGCCAAGATCTACTGGACTCCGGGGGCTACACCTTC.